The 12 T cell receptor beta chains listed next were all sequenced from one sample in a study of T cell responses to AZD1222 COVID-19 vaccine. Some clones are missing from TCRdb's copy, which holds only in-frame ones; the method was immunoSEQ multiplex PCR. The sample yields about 74,000 clones, 80% to 95% seen once. Sequences were derived from peripheral blood, sampled 28 days after the second AZD1222 dose. Receptor source: an adult who received the AZD1222 COVID-19 vaccine.

This chain joins TRBV28 and TRBJ2-4, with a possible D match to TRBD2 (6 bases). Germline lookup yields CDR1 MDHEN and CDR2 SYDVKM. The CDR3 covers 16 residues. Trimming pared 4 bases from V and 0 bases from J, leaving 13 bases between. The CDR3 DNA sequence: TGTGCCAGCAGTTCCACGACTAGACTAGCCAAAAACATTCAGTACTTC. Translated: CASSSTTRLAKNIQYF. The entire variable domain, with the rest obtained from reference TRBV28 and TRBJ2-4, is as follows: DVKVTQSSRYLVKRTGEKVFLECVQDMDHENMFWYRQDPGLGLRLIYFSYDVKMKEKGDIPEGYSVSREKKERFSLILESASTNQTSMYLCASSSTTRLAKNIQYFGAGTRLSVL.

J is TRBJ2-7 and V is TRBV3-1 (or the pseudogene TRBV3-2); TRBD1 matches at 7 bases. Germline lookup yields CDR1 LGHDT and CDR2 YNNKEL (reference sequence). With 6 bases clipped from V and 2 bases from J, the junction kept 7 bases outside the gene matches. This CDR3 has 14 amino acids. CDR3 DNA: TGTGCCAGCAGAACAGGGGCCAGACCCTACGAGCAGTACTTC. Its translation: CASRTGARPYEQYF.

This clone was recorded a few times. This chain uses TRBV19 with TRBJ2-3, with D hard to call. V lost 4 bases and J 0 bases, leaving 14 bases between the germline ends. The CDR3 has 16 amino acids. The germline V gene has CDR1 LNHDA and CDR2 SQIVND (reference sequence). The CDR3 spells CASSTRHVTSTDTQYF. The CDR3 DNA follows: TGTGCCAGTAGTACGAGACATGTCACTAGCACAGATACGCAGTATTTT. Variable domain in full (rest from reference TRBV19 and TRBJ2-3): DGGITQSPKYLFRKEGQNVTLSCEQNLNHDAMYWYRQDPGQGLRLIYYSQIVNDFQKGDIAEGYSVSREKKESFPLTVTSAQKNPTAFYLCASSTRHVTSTDTQYFGPGTRLTVL.

The chain couples TRBV5-1 to TRBJ1-2; a weak D match, TRBD1 (5 bases). V was pared by 7 bases and J by 2 bases, with 18 bases between. This CDR3 region has 15 residues. Germline V gives CDR1 SGHRS, CDR2 YFSETQ. The CDR3 DNA reads TGCGCCAGCTCGCGTGAAGGGGACGGAAACTATGGCTACACCTTC. Its protein is CASSREGDGNYGYTF. Full variable domain (rest looked up from reference TRBV5-1 and TRBJ1-2): KAGVTQTPRYLIKTRGQQVTLSCSPISGHRSVSWYQQTPGQGLQFLFEYFSETQRNKGNFPGRFSGRQFSNSRSEMNVSTLELGDSALYLCASSREGDGNYGYTFGSGTRLTVV.

The rearrangement uses TRBV6-9 and TRBJ2-7; D is unclear. The ends were cut back, 7 bases at V and 4 bases at J, with 5 bases in the middle. The germline V gene encodes CDR1 MNHGY and CDR2 SVAAGI. This CDR3 region has 10 residues. The CDR3: CASIGYEQYF. The CDR3 nucleotides are TGTGCCAGCATCGGTTACGAGCAGTACTTC.

The chain combines TRBV7-9 with TRBJ2-5, with 8 bases that match TRBD1. The CDR3 sequence is 15 residues long. The germline CDR1 and CDR2 sequences are SEHNR and FQNEAQ (reference sequence). V shed 4 bases, J shed 0 bases, and the junction held 4 bases outside the gene matches. For the CDR3, the DNA is TGTGCCAGCAGCTCGACAGGGGAGTACCAAGAGACCCAGTACTTC. It yields the protein CASSSTGEYQETQYF.

The gene calls are TRBV28 and TRBJ1-1; unclear D gene. V lost 2 bases to trimming and J lost 4 bases, with 11 bases between them. This CDR3 has 14 amino acids. Per germline, CDR1 MDHEN and CDR2 SYDVKM. The CDR3 protein is CASSLEGRLTEAFF. CDR3 in DNA: TGTGCCAGCAGTTTAGAAGGGAGACTCACTGAAGCTTTCTTT.

The V and J genes are TRBV2 and TRBJ1-5; D is uncertain. The length of the CDR3 is 16 residues. Germline CDR1 reads SNHLY; CDR2 reads FYNNEI. Trimming stripped 6 bases from V and 1 base from J, with 16 bases between. The CDR3 coding sequence is TGTGCCAGCAGCCACCGGGCCTCCGAGAGCAATCAGCCCCAGCATTTT. It yields the protein CASSHRASESNQPQHF.

The chain uses TRBV13 and TRBJ2-3, with 7 bases fitting TRBD2. The CDR3 has 18 amino acids. Unmatched junction bases numbered 10, after V lost 0 bases and J lost 1 base. CDR1 is PRHDT, CDR2 FYEKMQ, per germline (reference sequence). This CDR3 reads CASSLGIRLAEGTDTQYF. The DNA of the CDR3 is TGTGCCAGCAGCTTAGGAATTCGGCTAGCGGAAGGCACAGATACGCAGTATTTT. The whole variable domain, filled in from reference TRBV13 and TRBJ2-3, reads AAGVIQSPRHLIKEKRETATLKCYPIPRHDTVYWYQQGPGQDPQFLISFYEKMQSDKGSIPDRFSAQQFSDYHSELNMSSLELGDSALYFCASSLGIRLAEGTDTQYFGPGTRLTVL.

With regard to this clone: Other DNA sequences in the same sample also yield this CDR3. This rearrangement joins TRBV10-3 to TRBJ2-7; D is unresolved. The CDR3 sequence is 11 residues long. Looked up from germline, CDR1 is ENHRY and CDR2 is SYGVKD. Between the trimmed V and J ends, which lost 0 bases and 6 bases, there was a span of 3 bases. The CDR3 sequence is CAISESSEQYF. In DNA, the CDR3 is TGTGCCATCAGTGAGTCGAGCGAGCAGTACTTC.

The chain employs TRBV6-5 and TRBJ1-1; D is perhaps TRBD1 (6 bases). Trimming shortened V by 6 bases and J by 5 bases, and 10 bases separated the two germline ends. The germline gives CDR1 MNHEY, CDR2 SVGAGI. CDR3 length equals 12 residues. The CDR3 protein is CASRDSRTEAFF. CDR3 in DNA: TGTGCCAGCAGGGACAGTAGAACTGAAGCTTTCTTT.

V is TRBV7-3 and J is TRBJ1-1; D is unclear. The CDR3 is 16 amino acids. V was trimmed by 4 bases and J by 3 bases, leaving 18 bases between them. Germline loops: CDR1 SGHTA, CDR2 FQGTGA. The CDR3 spells CASSYSGPPGDTEAFF. The CDR3 nucleotides read TGTGCCAGCAGCTACAGTGGGCCCCCTGGGGACACTGAAGCTTTCTTT.